Below are 26 T cell receptor beta chains sequenced from a single sample in a study of T cells in Graves' hyperthyroidism and ophthalmopathy. RNA transcripts gave rise to amplified TCR beta CDR3 regions. The HTBI primer set was used in a first-round RT-PCR of the TCR CDR3. TCRdb reprocessed the multiplex PCR reads with MiXCR, giving one entry per CDR3 protein. The sample gives hundreds of thousands of distinct CDR3 sequences, about 20% of which show up once; around 47% is in the top ten. Sequenced material: blood. These receptors were obtained from a woman aged 70 to 79 with Graves' ophthalmopathy.

The chain is built from TRBV6-5 and TRBJ2-7; 8 bases match TRBD2. The trim removed 2 bases at V and 1 base at J, leaving 13 bases unmatched. CDR3 length equals 18 residues. Germline V gene sequence: CDR1 MNHEY, CDR2 SVGAGI. The CDR3 loop reads CASSYLVSGKGRSYEQYF. As DNA, the CDR3 is TGTGCCAGCAGTTACCTTGTTAGCGGGAAAGGTAGATCCTACGAGCAGTACTTC.

V is TRBV18 and J is TRBJ1-6, with D perhaps matching TRBD1 (6 bases). V dropped 3 bases and J dropped 5 bases, with 8 bases sitting between them. CDR1 is KGHSH and CDR2 is LQKENI in the germline V gene. The CDR3 sequence is 14 residues long. The CDR3 region has the DNA TGTGCCAGCTCACCGGGACATAATAATTCACCCCTCCACTTT. Translating gives CASSPGHNNSPLHF.

This clonotype was seen many times. The chain uses TRBV11-2 and TRBJ2-1, with unresolved D. The V and J ends lost 0 bases and 4 bases respectively, with 10 bases between them. This CDR3 contains 15 residues. The germline CDR1 and CDR2 sequences are SGHAT and FQNNGV. The CDR3 DNA follows: TGTGCCAGCAGCTTAGAGTCGCAAAGGTACAATGAGCAGTTCTTC. Translated, it gives CASSLESQRYNEQFF.

This chain uses TRBV28 with TRBJ2-2; D is uncertain. V lost 3 bases and J lost 0, with 8 bases in between. CDR1 and CDR2 (germline): MDHEN, SYDVKM. The CDR3 length is 15 residues. The CDR3 loop reads CASSFPRANTGELFF. The CDR3 nucleotides read TGTGCCAGCAGTTTCCCCCGCGCGAACACCGGGGAGCTGTTTTTT.

V usage is TRBV12-3 or TRBV12-4 and J usage is TRBJ2-7; D unresolved. V was cut by 3 bases and J by 5 bases, with 5 bases left in between. CDR3 length: 11 residues. In DNA, the CDR3 is TGTGCCAGCAGTTTTAACCACGAGCAGTACTTC. It encodes CASSFNHEQYF.

This clonotype was counted a single time. The genes are TRBV10-3 and TRBJ2-1; 9 nucleotides line up with TRBD1. With 8 bases clipped from V and 6 bases from J, the junction kept 2 bases outside the gene matches. This CDR3 is built from 12 residues. Germline-derived CDR1 and CDR2 are ENHRY and SYGVKD. The CDR3 region is CAILTGGNEQFF. The DNA of the CDR3 is TGTGCCATCCTGACAGGGGGCAATGAGCAGTTCTTC.

This chain uses TRBV18 with TRBJ2-5; tentatively, D is TRBD1 or TRBD2 (5 bases each). The germline V gene has CDR1 KGHSH and CDR2 LQKENI. V was shortened by 0 bases and J by 2 bases, with 10 bases between the two germline ends. The CDR3 is 15 residues long. CDR3 nucleotides: TGTGCCAGCTCACCACCGGGACGGATACAAGAGACCCAGTACTTC. Amino acids: CASSPPGRIQETQYF.

Only a few counts were recorded for this clonotype. The chain links TRBV7-2 to TRBJ2-3; D call uncertain. Germline CDR1 and CDR2: SGHTA and FQGNSA. This CDR3 has 14 residues. V was trimmed by 2 bases and J by 1 base, leaving 7 bases between them. This CDR3 is CASSLFVRTDTQYF. In DNA, the CDR3 is TGTGCCAGCAGCTTATTCGTGCGCACAGATACGCAGTATTTT.

This clonotype was detected many times. This chain connects TRBV12-3 or TRBV12-4 to TRBJ1-1; maybe TRBD1 (6 bases). The CDR3 spans 12 residues. The V and J ends lost 8 bases and 4 bases respectively, with 11 bases between them. The CDR3, as DNA: TGTGCCAGCCGAAGGGGGGGCACTGAAGCTTTCTTT. Translated: CASRRGGTEAFF.

A few counts support this clonotype. This chain connects TRBV6-2 or TRBV6-3 to TRBJ1-1; D is unclear. CDR3 length: 14 residues. The germline V and J ends were trimmed by 5 bases and 11 bases, with 21 bases remaining between them. Germline values: CDR1 MNHEY, CDR2 SVGEGT. CDR3 DNA: TGTGCCAGCAGTAACACCCAACTGACATTTGATGCTTTCTTT. Encoded protein: CASSNTQLTFDAFF.

This clonotype was found many times. The V call is TRBV30, the J call TRBJ1-2; D perhaps matches TRBD1 (6 bases). The CDR3 is 14 residues long. Trimming took off 4 bases at V and 8 bases at J, with 20 bases between the two ends. Germline V gene data show CDR1 as GTSNPN and CDR2 as SVGIG (reference sequence). The CDR3 region is CAWTRLSAGDGYTF. Here the CDR3 DNA reads TGTGCCTGGACCCGCCTGTCGGCAGGGGACGGCTACACCTTC.

DNA of the CDR3: TGTGCCAGCAGCTTATCTCTAACTAGGAAGGAAGAGACCCAGTACTTC. Protein sequence: CASSLSLTRKEETQYF. The chain recombines TRBV6-1 with TRBJ2-5, with a tentative D call TRBD2 (5 bases). Trimming removed 6 bases from V and 3 bases from J, with 20 bases in between. The CDR3 loop spans 16 amino acids. Germline assignment: CDR1 MNHNS and CDR2 SASEGT.

Only a few counts were recorded for this clonotype. This sequence joins TRBV20-1 and TRBJ2-3; 9 bases line up with TRBD2. V dropped 1 base and J dropped 6; count of bases not matched to a gene: 5. The CDR3 loop spans 14 amino acids. CDR1 and CDR2 (germline): DFQATT, SNEGSKA (reference sequence). CDR3 protein: CSARGVAGVDTQYF. The CDR3 DNA sequence: TGCAGTGCTAGAGGGGTAGCGGGAGTTGATACGCAGTATTTT.

The table lists this clonotype with many counts. The chain has TRBV7-2 and TRBJ2-1; D unclear. There are 14 residues in the CDR3. Between the trimmed V and J ends, which lost 8 bases and 3 bases, there was a span of 14 bases. Germline CDR1 is SGHTA and CDR2 is FQGNSA. In nucleotides, the CDR3 is TGTGCCAGCGATTCTGAGGCGCACTACAATGAGCAGTTCTTC. As protein: CASDSEAHYNEQFF.

This clonotype turned up a few times. The chain couples TRBV6-9 to TRBJ2-4; 7 positions agree with TRBD2. Germline loops: CDR1 MNHGY, CDR2 SVAAGI. This CDR3 is built from 19 residues. V was pared by 4 bases and J by 1 base, with 16 bases of the junction left unmatched. CDR3 nucleotide sequence: TGTGCCAGCAGTTTTCGCGTTGATTCGCGGGAGCTGGCCAAAAACATTCAGTACTTC. This encodes CASSFRVDSRELAKNIQYF.

This clonotype was counted a few times. The chain links TRBV6-1 to TRBJ2-7, with TRBD2 identical over 8 bases. Trimming took 5 bases from V and 3 from J; bases not matched to a gene: 6. CDR3 length: 14 amino acids. Germline V gene sequence: CDR1 MNHNS, CDR2 SASEGT. In DNA, the CDR3 is TGTGCCAGCAGTCAGACTAGCGCAAGCTACGAGCAGTACTTC. It encodes CASSQTSASYEQYF.

This clonotype showed up many times. The CDR3 DNA follows: TGTGCCAGCAGTCCCGCGGGACTAGCGGGTCACAATGAGCAGTTCTTC. Its translation is CASSPAGLAGHNEQFF. The chain joins TRBV28 to TRBJ2-1; TRBD2 matches 12 bases. V lost 5 bases and J lost 5; bases outside the gene matches: 7. The CDR3 extends over 16 amino acids. Germline CDR1 MDHEN, CDR2 SYDVKM.

This clonotype was seen repeatedly, ten times or more. The J gene is TRBJ2-1, the V gene TRBV11-2; D uncertain. The CDR3 is made up of 14 amino acids. Trimming took off 0 bases at V and 5 bases at J, with 8 bases between the two ends. Per the germline V gene, CDR1 is SGHAT and CDR2 is FQNNGV. CDR3 sequence: CASSLEGLNNEQFF. CDR3 in DNA: TGTGCCAGCAGCTTAGAGGGCCTAAACAATGAGCAGTTCTTC.

This clonotype has at least ten counts. V gene TRBV6-2 or TRBV6-3 combines with J gene TRBJ2-7; 7 bases are a match to TRBD2. V shed 6 bases and J 0 bases; nucleotides not matched to a gene: 5. The germline V gene encodes CDR1 MNHEY and CDR2 SVGEGT. The CDR3 length is 14 residues. Here the CDR3 reads CASSRAGLSYEQYF. The CDR3 DNA reads as TGTGCCAGCAGCAGAGCGGGACTCTCCTACGAGCAGTACTTC.

This clonotype occurred many times. The rearrangement links TRBV2 to TRBJ1-3; TRBD1 aligns across 7 bases. The CDR3 runs to 14 residues. Germline lookup yields CDR1 SNHLY and CDR2 FYNNEI. The V and J ends lost 4 bases and 3 bases, in that order; junction bases with no gene match: 3. CDR3: CASSAQGHGNTIYF. In DNA form, the CDR3 reads TGTGCCAGCAGTGCACAGGGGCATGGAAACACCATATATTTT.

This chain links TRBV12-3 or TRBV12-4 with TRBJ2-1; D ambiguous. Trimming stripped 5 bases from V and 5 bases from J, with 7 bases between. This CDR3 has 12 residues. CDR3 bases: TGTGCCAGCAGTCCCTACAACAATGAGCAGTTCTTC. Amino acids: CASSPYNNEQFF.

The chain has TRBV7-2 and TRBJ2-1; D is possibly TRBD2 (6 bases). V lost 1 base and J lost 6, with 10 bases in between. The CDR3 is 14 amino acids. Germline V gene data show CDR1 as SGHTA and CDR2 as FQGNSA. The DNA of the CDR3 is TGTGCCAGCAGCTTAGTCCTAGCGAGCAATGAGCAGTTCTTC. It is translated as CASSLVLASNEQFF.

This rearrangement joins TRBV7-9 to TRBJ2-1; D perhaps matches TRBD1 (6 bases). The CDR3 extends over 16 amino acids. Germline CDR1 reads SEHNR; CDR2 reads FQNEAQ (reference sequence). V lost 5 bases to trimming and J lost 3 bases, with 17 bases between them. CDR3 amino acids: CASSLPQGPLYNEQFF. Here the CDR3 DNA reads TGTGCCAGCAGCCTACCTCAGGGGCCCCTCTACAATGAGCAGTTCTTC. Variable domain in full (rest from reference TRBV7-9 and TRBJ2-1): DTGVSQNPRHKITKRGQNVTFRCDPISEHNRLYWYRQTLGQGPEFLTYFQNEAQLEKSRLLSDRFSAERPKGSFSTLEIQRTEQGDSAMYLCASSLPQGPLYNEQFFGPGTRLTVL.

This clonotype came up a few times. This rearrangement joins TRBV3-1 to TRBJ2-3; no definite D call. Germline V gives CDR1 LGHDT, CDR2 YNNKEL (reference sequence). Trimming cost V 6 bases and J 4 bases, with 5 bases left between them. The CDR3 extends over 11 amino acids. The CDR3 sequence is CASSTPDTQYF. CDR3 sequence (DNA): TGTGCCAGCAGTACCCCAGATACGCAGTATTTT.

This clonotype has a handful of counts. J is TRBJ2-1 and V is TRBV7-8; D uncertain. The CDR3 is made up of 17 amino acids. Trimming cost V 5 bases and J 2 bases, with 19 bases left between them. Looked up from germline, CDR1 is SGHVS and CDR2 is FQNEAQ. The CDR3 sequence is CASSPPVRRTAYNEQFF. The CDR3 bases are TGTGCCAGCAGCCCCCCTGTGCGGCGGACGGCCTACAATGAGCAGTTCTTC.

This clonotype was observed at least ten times. As DNA, the CDR3 is TGTGCCAGCAGCCTGGGACAGAGTCTCTATGGCTACACCTTC. It yields the protein CASSLGQSLYGYTF. The V call is TRBV9, the J call TRBJ1-2; 7 positions agree with TRBD1. CDR3 length: 14 amino acids. V trimming: 4 bases; J trimming: 4 bases; junction bases outside the gene matches: 7. Germline assignment: CDR1 SGDLS and CDR2 YYNGEE.